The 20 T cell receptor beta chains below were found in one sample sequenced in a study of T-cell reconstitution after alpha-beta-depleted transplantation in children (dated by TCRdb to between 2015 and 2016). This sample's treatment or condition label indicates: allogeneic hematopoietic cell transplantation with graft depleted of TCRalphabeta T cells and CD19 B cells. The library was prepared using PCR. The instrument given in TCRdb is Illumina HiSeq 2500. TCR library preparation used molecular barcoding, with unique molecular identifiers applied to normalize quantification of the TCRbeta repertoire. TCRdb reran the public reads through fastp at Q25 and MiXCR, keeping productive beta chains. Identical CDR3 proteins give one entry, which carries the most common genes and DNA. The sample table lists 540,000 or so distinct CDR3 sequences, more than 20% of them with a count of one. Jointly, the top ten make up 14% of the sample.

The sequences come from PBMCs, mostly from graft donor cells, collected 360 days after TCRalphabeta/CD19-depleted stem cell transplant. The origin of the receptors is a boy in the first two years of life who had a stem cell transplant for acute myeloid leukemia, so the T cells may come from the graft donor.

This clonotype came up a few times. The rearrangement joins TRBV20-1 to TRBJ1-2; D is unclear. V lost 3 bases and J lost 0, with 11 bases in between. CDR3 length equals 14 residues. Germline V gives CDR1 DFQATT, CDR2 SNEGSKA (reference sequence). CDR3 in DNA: TGCAGTGCTAGTGGGCCCACCTCTAACTATGGCTACACCTTC. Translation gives CSASGPTSNYGYTF.

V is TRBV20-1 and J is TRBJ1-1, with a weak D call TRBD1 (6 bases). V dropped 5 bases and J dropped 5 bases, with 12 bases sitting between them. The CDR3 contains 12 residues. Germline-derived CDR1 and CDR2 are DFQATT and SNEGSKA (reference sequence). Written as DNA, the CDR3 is TGCAGTGCTCCCAGGGGTGTGACTGAAGCTTTCTTT. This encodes CSAPRGVTEAFF.

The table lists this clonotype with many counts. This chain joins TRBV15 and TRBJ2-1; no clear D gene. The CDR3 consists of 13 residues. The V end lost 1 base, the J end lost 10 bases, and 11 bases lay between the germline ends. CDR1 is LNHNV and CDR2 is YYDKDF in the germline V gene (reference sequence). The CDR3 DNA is TGTGCCACCAGCAGAGTAGTGGCACAGGAGCAGTTCTTC. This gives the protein CATSRVVAQEQFF.

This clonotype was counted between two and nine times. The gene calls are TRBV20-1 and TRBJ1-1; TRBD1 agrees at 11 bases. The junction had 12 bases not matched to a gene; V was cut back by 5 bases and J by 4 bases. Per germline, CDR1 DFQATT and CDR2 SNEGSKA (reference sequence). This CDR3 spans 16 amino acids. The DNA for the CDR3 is TGCAGTGCTTCTCCCCGGACAGGGGGCTTGGGCACTGAAGCTTTCTTT. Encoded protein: CSASPRTGGLGTEAFF.

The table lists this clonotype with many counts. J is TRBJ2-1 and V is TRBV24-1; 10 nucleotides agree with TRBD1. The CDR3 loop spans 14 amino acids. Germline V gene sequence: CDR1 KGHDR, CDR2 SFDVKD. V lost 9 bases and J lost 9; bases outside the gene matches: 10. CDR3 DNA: TGTGCCACCGCAACCGGGACAGGGGAGACTGAGCAGTTCTTC. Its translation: CATATGTGETEQFF.

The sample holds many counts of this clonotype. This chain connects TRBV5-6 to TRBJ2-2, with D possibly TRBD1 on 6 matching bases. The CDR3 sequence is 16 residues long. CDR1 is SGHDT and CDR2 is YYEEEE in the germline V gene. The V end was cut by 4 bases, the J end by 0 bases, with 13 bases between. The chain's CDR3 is CASSKQGRANTGELFF. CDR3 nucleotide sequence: TGTGCCAGCAGCAAACAGGGAAGAGCGAACACCGGGGAGCTGTTTTTT.

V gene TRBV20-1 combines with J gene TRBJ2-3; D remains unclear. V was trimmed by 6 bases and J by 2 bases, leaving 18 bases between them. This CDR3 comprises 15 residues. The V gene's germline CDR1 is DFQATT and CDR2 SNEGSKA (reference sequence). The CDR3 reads CSARESEIYTDTQYF. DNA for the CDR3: TGCAGTGCCCGAGAATCGGAGATCTACACAGATACGCAGTATTTT.

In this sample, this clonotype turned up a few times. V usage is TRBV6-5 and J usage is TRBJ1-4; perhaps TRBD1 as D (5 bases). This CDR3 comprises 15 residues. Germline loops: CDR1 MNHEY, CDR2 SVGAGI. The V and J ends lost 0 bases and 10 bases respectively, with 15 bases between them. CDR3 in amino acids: CASSYSLGGVGKLFF. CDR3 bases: TGTGCCAGCAGTTACTCACTCGGGGGAGTCGGAAAACTGTTTTTT.

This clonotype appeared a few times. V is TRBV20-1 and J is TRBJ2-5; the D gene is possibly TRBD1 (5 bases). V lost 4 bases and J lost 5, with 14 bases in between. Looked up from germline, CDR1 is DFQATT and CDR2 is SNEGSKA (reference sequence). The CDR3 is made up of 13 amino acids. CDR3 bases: TGCAGTGCTACACGCAGGGTTGTGGAGACCCAGTACTTC. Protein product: CSATRRVVETQYF.

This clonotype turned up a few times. The CDR3 bases are TGCAGTGCTAGAGATACTAGCGGGGGGGCTGGGGAGCAGTACGTC. Translated: CSARDTSGGAGEQYV. The chain has TRBV20-1 and TRBJ2-7, with 13 positions matching TRBD2. The germline V gene encodes CDR1 DFQATT and CDR2 SNEGSKA (reference sequence). V lost 0 bases to trimming and J lost 7 bases; unmatched junction nucleotides: 6. This CDR3 has 15 residues.

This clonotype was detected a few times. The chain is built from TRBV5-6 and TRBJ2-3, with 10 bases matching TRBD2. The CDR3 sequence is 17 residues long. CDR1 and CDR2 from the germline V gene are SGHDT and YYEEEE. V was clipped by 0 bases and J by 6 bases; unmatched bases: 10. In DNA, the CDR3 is TGTGCCAGCAGCTTGGTCGGCACTAGCGGGGTTGTGGATACGCAGTATTTT. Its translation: CASSLVGTSGVVDTQYF.

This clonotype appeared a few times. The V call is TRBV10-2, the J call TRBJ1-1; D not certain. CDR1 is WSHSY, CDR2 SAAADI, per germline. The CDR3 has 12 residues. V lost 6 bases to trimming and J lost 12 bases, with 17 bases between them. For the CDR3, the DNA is TGCGCCAGCAGGGAGAGGACCGGCGGGCCTTTCTTT. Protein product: CASRERTGGPFF.

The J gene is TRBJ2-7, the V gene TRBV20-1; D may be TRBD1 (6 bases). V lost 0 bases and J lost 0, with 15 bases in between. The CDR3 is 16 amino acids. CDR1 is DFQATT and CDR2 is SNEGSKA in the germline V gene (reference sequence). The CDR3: CSARDAFRGSSYEQYF. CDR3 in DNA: TGCAGTGCTAGAGATGCCTTCAGGGGCAGCTCCTACGAGCAGTACTTC.

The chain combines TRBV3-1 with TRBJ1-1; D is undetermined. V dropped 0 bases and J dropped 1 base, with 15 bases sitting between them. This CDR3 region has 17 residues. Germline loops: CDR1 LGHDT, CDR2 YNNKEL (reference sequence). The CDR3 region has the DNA TGTGCCAGCAGCCAAGATCTATTTGGGTCGGGGAACACTGAAGCTTTCTTT. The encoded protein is CASSQDLFGSGNTEAFF.

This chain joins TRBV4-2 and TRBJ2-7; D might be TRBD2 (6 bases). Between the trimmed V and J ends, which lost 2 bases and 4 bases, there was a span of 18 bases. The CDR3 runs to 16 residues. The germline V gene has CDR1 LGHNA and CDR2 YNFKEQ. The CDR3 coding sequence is TGTGCCAGCAGCCAAAATGGGGCGGGGAAGGCGTACGAGCAGTACTTC. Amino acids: CASSQNGAGKAYEQYF.

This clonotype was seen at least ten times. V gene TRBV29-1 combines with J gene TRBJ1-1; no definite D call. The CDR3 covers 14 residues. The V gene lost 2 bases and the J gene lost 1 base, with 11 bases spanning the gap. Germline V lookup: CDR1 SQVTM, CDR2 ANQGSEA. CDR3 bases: TGCAGCGTTGAACGTCTTGTACGGAACACTGAAGCTTTCTTT. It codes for CSVERLVRNTEAFF.

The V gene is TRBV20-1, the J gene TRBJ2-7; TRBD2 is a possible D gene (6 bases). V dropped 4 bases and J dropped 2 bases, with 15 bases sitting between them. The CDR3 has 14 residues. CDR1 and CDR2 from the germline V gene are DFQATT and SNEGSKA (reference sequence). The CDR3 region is CSAIGTPSPYEQYV. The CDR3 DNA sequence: TGCAGTGCTATAGGGACTCCAAGTCCCTACGAGCAGTACGTC.

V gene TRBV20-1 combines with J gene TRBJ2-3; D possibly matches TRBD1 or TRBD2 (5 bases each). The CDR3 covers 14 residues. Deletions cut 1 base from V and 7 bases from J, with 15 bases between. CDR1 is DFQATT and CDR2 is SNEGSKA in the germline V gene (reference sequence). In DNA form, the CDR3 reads TGCAGTGCTAGAGTAGTGCCGGGGCAATATACGCAGTATTTT. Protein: CSARVVPGQYTQYF.

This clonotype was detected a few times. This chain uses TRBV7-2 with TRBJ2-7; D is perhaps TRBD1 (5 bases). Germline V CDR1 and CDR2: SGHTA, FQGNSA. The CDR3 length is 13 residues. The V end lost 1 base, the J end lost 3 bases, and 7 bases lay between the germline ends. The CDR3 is CASSLDRYYEQYF. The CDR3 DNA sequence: TGTGCCAGCAGCTTAGACAGGTACTACGAGCAGTACTTC.

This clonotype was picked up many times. The DNA of the CDR3 is TGTGCCAGCAGTCGCGACAGGCGATACACCTACGAGCAGTACTTC. Protein sequence: CASSRDRRYTYEQYF. The chain links TRBV27 to TRBJ2-7; D possibly corresponds to TRBD1 (6 bases). The CDR3 spans 15 residues. The V gene lost 5 bases and the J gene lost 2 bases, with 16 bases spanning the gap. Germline-derived CDR1 and CDR2 are MNHEY and SMNVEV (reference sequence).